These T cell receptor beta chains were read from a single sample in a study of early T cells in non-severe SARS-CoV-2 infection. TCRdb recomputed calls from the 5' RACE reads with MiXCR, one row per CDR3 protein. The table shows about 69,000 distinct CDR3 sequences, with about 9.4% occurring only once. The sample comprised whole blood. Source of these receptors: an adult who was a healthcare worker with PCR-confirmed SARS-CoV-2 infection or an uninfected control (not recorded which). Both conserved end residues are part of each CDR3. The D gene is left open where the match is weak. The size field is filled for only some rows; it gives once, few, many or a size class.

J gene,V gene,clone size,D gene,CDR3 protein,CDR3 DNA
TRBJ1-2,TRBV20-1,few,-,CSAYPGYTF,TGCAGTGCTTACCCGGGCTACACCTTC
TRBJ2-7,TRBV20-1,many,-,CSATDLGAYEQYF,TGCAGTGCTACCGATTTAGGGGCCTACGAGCAGTACTTC
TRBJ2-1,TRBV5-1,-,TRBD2,CASSPGTSGMWNEQFF,TGCGCCAGCAGCCCTGGGACTAGCGGGATGTGGAATGAGCAGTTCTTC
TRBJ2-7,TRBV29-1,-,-,CSARDGNYEQYF,TGCAGTGCAAGGGACGGGAACTACGAGCAGTACTTC
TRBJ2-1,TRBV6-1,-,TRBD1,CASSEAEGQGRNEQFF,TGTGCCAGCAGTGAAGCGGAAGGACAGGGTAGGAATGAGCAGTTCTTC
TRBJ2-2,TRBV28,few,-,CASSFPRGQINTGELFF,TGTGCCAGCAGTTTCCCCCGTGGACAGATAAACACCGGGGAGCTGTTTTTT
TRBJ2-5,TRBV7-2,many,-,CASSLGGSRQETQYF,TGTGCCAGCAGCTTAGGGGGCAGCCGCCAAGAGACCCAGTACTTC
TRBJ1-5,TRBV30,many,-,CAWSSGYNQPQHF,TGTGCCTGGAGTTCGGGGTACAATCAGCCCCAGCATTTT
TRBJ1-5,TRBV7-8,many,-,CASSIDSNQPQHF,TGTGCCAGCAGCATTGATAGCAATCAGCCCCAGCATTTT
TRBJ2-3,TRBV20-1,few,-,CSAAWDGPTDTQYF,TGCAGTGCTGCATGGGACGGACCCACAGATACGCAGTATTTT
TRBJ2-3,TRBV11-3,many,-,CASSLGGLTDTQYF,TGTGCCAGCAGCTTAGGGGGCCTGACAGATACGCAGTATTTT
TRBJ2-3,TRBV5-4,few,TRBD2,CASSSTLAVSTDTQYF,TGTGCCAGCAGCAGCACCCTAGCGGTGAGCACAGATACGCAGTATTTT
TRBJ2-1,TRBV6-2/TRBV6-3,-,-,CASSYPKGSYNEQFF,TGTGCCAGCAGTTACCCGAAGGGCTCCTACAATGAGCAGTTCTTC
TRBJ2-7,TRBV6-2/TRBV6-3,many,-,CASSSDYEQYF,TGTGCCAGCAGTTCCGACTACGAGCAGTACTTC
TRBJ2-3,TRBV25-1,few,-,CASTGGLSTDTQYF,TGTGCCAGCACCGGGGGGCTTAGCACAGATACGCAGTATTTT
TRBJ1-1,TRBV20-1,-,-,CSATDRYTEAFF,TGCAGTGCAACAGACAGGTACACTGAAGCTTTCTTT
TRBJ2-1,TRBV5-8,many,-,CASSSRGGTYNEQFF,TGTGCCAGCAGCTCAAGGGGGGGCACCTACAATGAGCAGTTCTTC
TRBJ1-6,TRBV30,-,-,CALKSTSINSPLHF,TGTGCCCTGAAAAGTACTTCGATTAATTCACCCCTCCACTTT
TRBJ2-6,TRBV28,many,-,CASSFEANVLTF,TGTGCCAGCAGTTTTGAGGCCAACGTCCTGACTTTC
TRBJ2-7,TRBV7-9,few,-,CASSLAGHEQYF,TGTGCCAGCAGCTTAGCTGGGCACGAGCAGTACTTC
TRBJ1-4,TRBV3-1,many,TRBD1,CASSHPGQGNEKLFF,TGTGCCAGCAGCCATCCGGGACAGGGTAATGAAAAACTGTTTTTT
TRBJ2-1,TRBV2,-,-,CASSAPGGDNEQFF,TGTGCCAGCAGTGCGCCTGGAGGGGACAATGAGCAGTTCTTC
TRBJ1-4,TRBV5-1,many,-,CASSFSGQSPNEKLFF,TGCGCCAGCAGCTTCTCCGGACAGAGTCCTAATGAAAAACTGTTTTTT